Following are 25 T cell receptor beta chains from one sample sequenced in a study of shared T cell receptors in the human thymus (dated by TCRdb to the early 2020s). Library prep was done by the immunoSEQ multiplex PCR assay. Entries here come from immuneACCESS through TCRdb and include only in-frame sequences with V and J called. Some clones fail to appear in such tables; in the studies checked, an unresolved V gene covers under half of the shortfall, and the cause of the remainder is unknown. In this sample the table shows approximately 400,000 clones, just under 95% of which occur a single time. 0.015% to 0.02% of the sample rests with the top ten. Sequenced material: thymocytes. Receptor source: a human donor.

The V and J genes are TRBV27 and TRBJ2-7; D is ambiguous. The V end was cut by 4 bases, the J end by 2 bases, with 6 bases between. The CDR3 runs 12 residues. From germline, CDR1 is MNHEY and CDR2 SMNVEV (reference sequence). The CDR3 region is CASSSPPYEQYF. The CDR3 coding sequence is TGTGCCAGCAGTTCCCCCCCCTACGAGCAGTACTTC.

The V and J genes are TRBV5-5 and TRBJ1-1; D gene uncertain. Trimming left V 4 bases short and J 7 bases short, with 32 bases between. Germline CDR1 reads SGHKS; CDR2 reads YYEKEE (reference sequence). This CDR3 has 19 amino acids. CDR3 residues: CASSRPEMVGALWHFEAFF. In DNA, the CDR3 is TGTGCCAGCAGCCGCCCTGAGATGGTTGGAGCCCTCTGGCACTTTGAAGCTTTCTTT. Together with reference TRBV5-5 and TRBJ1-1, the CDR3 gives the full variable domain: DAGVTQSPTHLIKTRGQQVTLRCSPISGHKSVSWYQQVLGQGPQFIFQYYEKEERGRGNFPDRFSARQFPNYSSELNVNALLLGDSALYLCASSRPEMVGALWHFEAFFGQGTRLTVV.

V is TRBV7-9 and J is TRBJ2-6; D is ambiguous. Germline loops: CDR1 SEHNR, CDR2 FQNEAQ (reference sequence). This CDR3 is 17 amino acids long. Trimming took off 0 bases at V and 7 bases at J, with 16 bases between the two ends. The CDR3 protein is CASSLAPTATYANVLTF. CDR3 sequence (DNA): TGTGCCAGCAGCTTAGCTCCGACTGCCACATACGCCAACGTCCTGACTTTC.

J is TRBJ2-3 and V is TRBV6-5; D is possibly TRBD1 or TRBD2 (6 bases each). The germline V and J ends were trimmed by 2 bases and 6 bases, with 9 bases remaining between them. CDR3 length: 13 amino acids. Germline assignment: CDR1 MNHEY and CDR2 SVGAGI. CDR3 sequence reads: CASSYRRGDTQYF. The DNA of the CDR3 is TGTGCCAGCAGTTACCGGAGGGGGGATACGCAGTATTTT.

This chain connects TRBV5-1 to TRBJ2-3; 9 nucleotides align to TRBD2. The CDR3 contains 15 residues. V lost 0 bases, J lost 4 bases, and 3 bases stayed unmatched. Germline CDR1 reads SGHRS; CDR2 reads YFSETQ. The CDR3 DNA reads TGCGCCAGCAGCTTGGTAAAGCGGGAGGCAGATACGCAGTATTTT. This encodes CASSLVKREADTQYF. The full variable domain, in which reference TRBV5-1 and TRBJ2-3 provide the parts outside the CDR3, is KAGVTQTPRYLIKTRGQQVTLSCSPISGHRSVSWYQQTPGQGLQFLFEYFSETQRNKGNFPGRFSGRQFSNSRSEMNVSTLELGDSALYLCASSLVKREADTQYFGPGTRLTVL.

The chain links TRBV27 to TRBJ2-1, with a tentative D call TRBD2 (6 bases). CDR1 and CDR2 from the germline V gene are MNHEY and SMNVEV (reference sequence). Deletions cut 0 bases from V and 0 bases from J, with 24 bases between. This CDR3 has 21 amino acids. The chain's CDR3 is CASSLSNGGGPYPGSYNEQFF. As DNA, the CDR3 is TGTGCCAGCAGTTTATCGAACGGGGGAGGACCTTACCCCGGCTCCTACAATGAGCAGTTCTTC.

The chain carries TRBV29-1 and TRBJ1-1; D uncertain. CDR1 is SQVTM and CDR2 is ANQGSEA in the germline V gene. The CDR3 loop spans 11 amino acids. The V end lost 3 bases, the J end lost 4 bases, and 6 bases lay between the germline ends. The CDR3: CSVEEGTEAFF. CDR3 DNA: TGCAGCGTTGAGGAGGGCACTGAAGCTTTCTTT.

V gene TRBV25-1 combines with J gene TRBJ2-2; unclear D gene. There are 14 residues in the CDR3. V lost 2 bases and J 7 bases, leaving 11 bases between the germline ends. CDR1 is MGHDK, CDR2 SYGVNS, per germline. CDR3 in DNA: TGTGCCAGCAGTGAAGAAGGCCGTCACGGGGAGCTGTTTTTT. Encoded protein: CASSEEGRHGELFF.

CDR3 protein: CASSNRDSLLAKNIQYF. The CDR3 DNA reads as TGTGCCAGTAGCAACCGGGACAGCCTTCTAGCCAAAAACATTCAGTACTTC. The chain uses TRBV19 and TRBJ2-4; 7 bases match TRBD1. The germline V gene has CDR1 LNHDA and CDR2 SQIVND (reference sequence). The junction had 11 bases not matched to a gene; V was cut back by 6 bases and J by 0 bases. This CDR3 contains 17 residues.

The chain has TRBV6-1 and TRBJ2-7; a weak D match, TRBD2 (7 bases). Germline values: CDR1 MNHNS, CDR2 SASEGT. The CDR3 has 15 residues. The V gene lost 7 bases and the J gene lost 4 bases, with 20 bases spanning the gap. CDR3 loop: CASIRGGLDDYEQYF. The CDR3 bases are TGTGCCAGCATTAGGGGGGGGCTGGACGATTACGAGCAGTACTTC.

J is TRBJ1-4 and V is TRBV28; 8 nucleotides align to TRBD1. The CDR3 is made up of 14 amino acids. The V segment lost 11 bases and the J segment 3 bases; nucleotides outside the gene matches: 8. In germline, CDR1 is MDHEN, CDR2 SYDVKM. The CDR3 bases are TGTGCCGCCCGTCCGGGACAGGCTAATGAAAAACTGTTTTTT. It is translated as CAARPGQANEKLFF.

Here the CDR3 reads CASSFVAVTDTQYF. The CDR3 DNA sequence: TGTGCCAGCAGCTTCGTAGCGGTCACAGATACGCAGTATTTT. The chain recombines TRBV7-2 with TRBJ2-3; weak D call: TRBD2 (6 bases). Per the germline V gene, CDR1 is SGHTA and CDR2 is FQGNSA. This CDR3 region has 14 residues. V was clipped by 3 bases and J by 2 bases, with 9 bases between them.

The chain carries TRBV4-1 and TRBJ2-7, with TRBD1 as a possible D gene (5 bases). The CDR3 is 13 residues long. Trimming removed 2 bases from V and 6 bases from J, with 11 bases in between. Per germline, CDR1 MGHRA and CDR2 YSYEKL. CDR3 loop: CASSQSAGSEQYF. CDR3 nucleotides: TGCGCCAGCAGCCAAAGCGCAGGGTCCGAGCAGTACTTC.

The chain combines TRBV28 with TRBJ1-6, with a weak D call TRBD1 (5 bases). The CDR3 spans 14 residues. Germline CDR1 reads MDHEN; CDR2 reads SYDVKM. Trimming removed 6 bases at V and 9 bases at J, with 15 bases between. The DNA of the CDR3 is TGTGCCAGCAGCCCCGCCGGGGGAGGTTCACCCCTCCACTTT. It is translated as CASSPAGGGSPLHF.

The chain joins TRBV11-2 to TRBJ2-5; D remains unclear. Germline loops: CDR1 SGHAT, CDR2 FQNNGV. The V and J ends lost 5 bases and 2 bases respectively, with 15 bases between them. The CDR3 has 15 amino acids. The CDR3 reads CASSPGGPLQETQYF. The CDR3 region has the DNA TGTGCCAGCAGCCCAGGTGGTCCATTACAAGAGACCCAGTACTTC.

V and J are TRBV6-1 and TRBJ1-2, with D possibly TRBD1 on 6 matching bases. The CDR3 runs to 13 residues. Germline V gene lookup returns CDR1 MNHNS and CDR2 SASEGT. Trimming cost V 5 bases and J 4 bases, with 11 bases left between them. In nucleotides, the CDR3 is TGTGCCAGCAGTCGGGGGGCCCTCTATGGCTACACCTTC. Translation gives CASSRGALYGYTF.

Turning to this clone: Other DNA variants within this sample encode the same CDR3. The chain links TRBV27 to TRBJ2-1; 12 nucleotides agree with TRBD2. The CDR3 loop spans 16 amino acids. Trimming at V came to 4 bases and at J to 4 bases, leaving 5 bases not matched to a gene. Germline assignment: CDR1 MNHEY and CDR2 SMNVEV (reference sequence). The CDR3 loop is CASSSPGLAGYNEQFF. The DNA of the CDR3 is TGTGCCAGCAGTTCCCCGGGACTAGCGGGTTACAATGAGCAGTTCTTC.

The rearrangement uses TRBV27 and TRBJ1-2; D gene unclear. Germline CDR1 MNHEY, CDR2 SMNVEV (reference sequence). This CDR3 is 14 amino acids long. Deletions cut 1 base from V and 3 bases from J, with 9 bases between. The CDR3 spells CASSLLEADYGYTF. CDR3 nucleotide sequence: TGTGCCAGCAGTTTATTAGAGGCGGACTATGGCTACACCTTC.

This chain links TRBV11-3 with TRBJ2-3; D is possibly TRBD1 (5 bases). The CDR3 contains 18 residues. V was trimmed by 0 bases and J by 5 bases, leaving 21 bases between them. CDR1 is SGHNT, CDR2 YENEEA, per germline. CDR3 bases: TGTGCCAGCAGCTTAGATCCGGAATCAGGGCCGGACCAAGATACGCAGTATTTT. This sequence encodes CASSLDPESGPDQDTQYF.

The rearrangement joins TRBV10-3 to TRBJ2-7; weak D call: TRBD1 (6 bases). V gave up 3 bases and J gave up 0 bases, with 12 bases separating them. The CDR3 is made up of 15 amino acids. The germline V gene has CDR1 ENHRY and CDR2 SYGVKD. This chain's CDR3 is CAISDLTGSSYEQYF. The CDR3 bases are TGTGCCATCAGTGATCTGACAGGTAGCTCCTACGAGCAGTACTTC.

The chain recombines TRBV28 with TRBJ2-4; maybe TRBD2 (6 bases). Deletions cut 5 bases from V and 0 bases from J, with 8 bases between. From germline, CDR1 is MDHEN and CDR2 SYDVKM. The CDR3 has 14 residues. The CDR3 here is CASSGRLAKNIQYF. CDR3 sequence (DNA): TGTGCCAGCAGTGGGAGGCTAGCCAAAAACATTCAGTACTTC.

The rearrangement uses TRBV28 and TRBJ1-4, with D possibly matching TRBD1 (6 bases). CDR1 is MDHEN and CDR2 is SYDVKM in the germline V gene. V gave up 2 bases and J gave up 6 bases, with 13 bases separating them. This CDR3 is built from 15 residues. The CDR3 loop is CASSLHRVFDEKLFF. DNA of the CDR3: TGTGCCAGCAGTTTACACAGGGTTTTCGATGAAAAACTGTTTTTT.

The chain carries TRBV19 and TRBJ1-5; possibly TRBD1 for D (6 bases). This CDR3 is 14 amino acids long. Deletions cut 3 bases from V and 2 bases from J, with 8 bases between. Germline V gene data show CDR1 as LNHDA and CDR2 as SQIVND (reference sequence). CDR3 in amino acids: CASSIRTGNQPQHF. As DNA, the CDR3 is TGTGCCAGTAGTATTAGGACAGGCAATCAGCCCCAGCATTTT.

This rearrangement joins TRBV4-1 to TRBJ2-4, with D hard to call. There are 15 residues in the CDR3. The V gene's germline CDR1 is MGHRA and CDR2 YSYEKL. Trimming cost V 0 bases and J 0 bases, with 6 bases left between them. The CDR3: CASSQEGIAKNIQYF. For the CDR3, the DNA is TGCGCCAGCAGCCAAGAAGGGATAGCCAAAAACATTCAGTACTTC.

The rearrangement links TRBV11-1 to TRBJ2-1; 7 nucleotides line up with TRBD1. The CDR3 covers 17 residues. Germline CDR1 and CDR2: SGHAT and FQDESV (reference sequence). V trimming: 4 bases; J trimming: 5 bases; junction bases outside the gene matches: 14. This chain's CDR3 is CASSSRIKGQFDNEQFF. The DNA of the CDR3 is TGTGCCAGCAGCTCCAGGATCAAGGGACAGTTCGACAATGAGCAGTTCTTC.